These 11 T cell receptor beta chains were sequenced from one sample in a study of tumor-infiltrating lymphocytes in primary liver carcinoma. TCR beta cDNA was prepared out of roughly 0.5 ug total RNA by means of a constant-region primer. Sequencing libraries for TCR beta derived from three nested multiplex PCR rounds that used slightly modified ARM-PCR. Investigators reported that the first two PCR rounds, at about 9 cycles each, used TRBV1-TRBV30 forward primers with a C-beta reverse primer. TCRdb passed the multiplex PCR reads through MiXCR, listing each CDR3 protein once. The sample contains about 35,000 distinct CDR3 sequences, over 65% of which appear only once. Joint extraction of RNA and DNA used roughly 18-34 mg of bulk tissue that was unsorted. The material sequenced was liver tumor tissue from sampling region 4. Subset specified: tumor region T4, right-lateral pole. These receptors came from a man aged 35-49 years with primary liver carcinoma and hepatitis B virus infection.

A note on this clonotype: This sequence may be a read error, since a much larger clone differs from it by one base. The chain has TRBV20-1 and TRBJ2-5; TRBD1 matches 8 bases. CDR1 and CDR2 from the germline V gene are DFQATT and SNEGSKA (reference sequence). Trimming took 5 bases from V and 0 from J; bases not matched to a gene: 8. This CDR3 has 15 amino acids. The CDR3 DNA follows: TGCAGTGCTCCGACCCAGGGACAGGACCAAGAGACCCAGTACTTC. This codes for CSAPTQGQDQETQYF.

This chain links TRBV4-3 with TRBJ2-7, with D perhaps matching TRBD2 (5 bases). Germline V CDR1 and CDR2: LGHNA, YSLEER. The CDR3 is 12 residues long. V dropped 7 bases and J dropped 7 bases, with 14 bases sitting between them. CDR3 nucleotides: TGCGCCAGCAACCATGGAGGTGGAGAGCAGTACTTC. This translates into CASNHGGGEQYF.

On this clonotype itself: The CDR3 ends on some other residue instead of the conserved phenylalanine or tryptophan, so this is likely a read error. The DNA is left out, because the CDR3 cannot be placed on it with certainty; the CDR3 is given as TCRdb lists it. J is TRBJ2-7 and V is TRBV28; the D call in the table, TRBD2, was not verified against the DNA. Germline V gene data show CDR1 as MDHEN and CDR2 as SYDVKM. With termini counted, the CDR3 has 15 amino acids. Here the CDR3 reads CASSPLGYAGSEQHL.

In regard to this clonotype: The CDR3 does not end in the conserved phenylalanine or tryptophan, so this is likely a read error. It is unclear where the CDR3 begins or ends on the DNA, so no DNA is shown, and the CDR3 is as TCRdb lists it. The chain employs TRBV4-2 and TRBJ2-1; TRBD1 is the table's D call, not checked against the DNA. Ends included, the CDR3 has 16 residues. Per the germline V gene, CDR1 is LGHNA and CDR2 is YNFKEQ. CDR3: CASSHAGGQGNNVQLL.

About this clonotype itself: The junction does not match germline at one end; this may be a read error. The chain carries TRBV29-1 and TRBJ2-7; 12 nucleotides line up with TRBD2. The CDR3 extends over 14 amino acids. Germline V CDR1 and CDR2: SQVTM, ANQGSEA. CDR3 nucleotide sequence: TGCAGCGTCCGGACTAGCGGGATGACCCACGAGCAGTACTTT. It is translated as CSVRTSGMTHEQYF.

Remarks on this clonotype: Possible read error: a much larger clone is one base away. The genes are TRBV19 and TRBJ2-1; D call uncertain. CDR3 length equals 15 residues. CDR1 and CDR2 from the germline V gene are LNHDA and SQIVND (reference sequence). CDR3 in amino acids: CASSRNTQSYNEEFF. The CDR3 nucleotides read TGTGCCAGTAGTCGGAACACCCAATCGTACAATGAGGAGTTCTTC.

The chain has TRBV11-2 and TRBJ2-3; TRBD2 is a possible D gene (6 bases). Germline assignment: CDR1 SGHAT and CDR2 FQNNGV. The length of the CDR3 is 16 residues. V was trimmed by 8 bases and J by 4 bases, leaving 22 bases between them. CDR3 amino acids: CASGPVGGGVPDTQYF. The CDR3 DNA reads TGTGCCAGCGGCCCGGTTGGTGGAGGGGTCCCAGATACGCAGTATTTT. Full variable domain (remainder filled in from reference TRBV11-2 and TRBJ2-3): EAGVAQSPRYKIIEKRQSVAFWCNPISGHATLYWYQQILGQGPKLLIQFQNNGVVDDSQLPKDRFSAERLKGVDSTLKIQPAKLEDSAVYLCASGPVGGGVPDTQYFGPGTRLTVL.

As concerns this clonotype: The final CDR3 position lacks the conserved phenylalanine or tryptophan, pointing to a likely read error. The chain links TRBV29-1 to TRBJ2-7, with D possibly matching TRBD1 (6 bases). Germline CDR1 is SQVTM and CDR2 is ANQGSEA. This CDR3 region has 13 residues. The chain's CDR3 is CSVDTGYVVEQYL. CDR3 DNA sequence: TGCAGTGTCGATACAGGGTATGTCGTCGAGCAGTACCTC.

Many counts were recorded for this clonotype. V usage is TRBV19 and J usage is TRBJ2-7; D is unresolved. V lost 2 bases and J 3 bases, leaving 8 bases between the germline ends. In germline, CDR1 is LNHDA, CDR2 SQIVND (reference sequence). The CDR3 is 13 amino acids. CDR3: CASSIQRGYEQYF. The CDR3 DNA reads as TGTGCCAGTAGTATACAGAGAGGCTACGAGCAGTACTTC.

Concerning this clonotype itself: The junction differs from germline at one of its ends, possibly a read error. The chain recombines TRBV11-2 with TRBJ1-4; a weak D match, TRBD1 (6 bases). This CDR3 is 14 amino acids long. Germline CDR1 is SGHAT and CDR2 is FQNNGV. The CDR3, as DNA: TGTGCTAGCAGTATAGATCTTGGGGGGCTCAGGCTGTTTTTT. Residues: CASSIDLGGLRLFF. The entire variable domain, with the rest obtained from reference TRBV11-2 and TRBJ1-4, is as follows: EAGVAQSPRYKIIEKRQSVAFWCNPISGHATLYWYQQILGQGPKLLIQFQNNGVVDDSQLPKDRFSAERLKGVDSTLKIQPAKLEDSAVYLCASSIDLGGLRLFFGSGTQLSVL.

Judged by abundance, this clonotype is large. V gene TRBV11-1 combines with J gene TRBJ2-4, with D unclear. This CDR3 region has 14 residues. Trimming stripped 5 bases from V and 0 bases from J, with 8 bases between. Germline CDR1 SGHAT, CDR2 FQDESV (reference sequence). The DNA for the CDR3 is TGTGCCAGCAGCCCCCCCCTAGCCAAAAACATTCAGTACTTC. Amino acid sequence: CASSPPLAKNIQYF.